This TCR beta chain was identified in a study of spatial heterogeneity in lung cancer. Study background: Detected sequences consistently included more beta-chain ones than alpha-chain ones.

As to time point: blood at routine non-recurrence follow-up after resection. This clonotype occurred many times. CDR3 size: 13 residues. Germline loops: CDR1 SGHTA, CDR2 FQGNSA. Trimming pared 3 bases from V and 3 bases from J, leaving 9 bases between. TCRdb fed the 5' RACE reads into MiXCR, producing one record per CDR3 protein. The repertoire holds more than 40,000 distinct CDR3 sequences, with more than 20% as singletons. This chain links TRBV7-2 with TRBJ2-7; TRBD1 might be the D (5 bases). The source of this sequence is a female donor with early-stage non-small cell lung cancer. Material: PBMCs, obtained at follow-up. As DNA, the CDR3 is TGTGCCAGCAGCTTGCAGGGCTACTACGAGCAGTACTTC. Amino acids: CASSLQGYYEQYF.